The clone carrying this TCR beta chain has only a few counts. Its antigen remains unknown. Findings of the study overall: Tumor memory CD4+ T cell TCR gene usage clustered with blood and lymph node memory CD4+ cells and lymph node naive CD4+ cells.

Naive CD4+ T cells were purified with Tregs depleted by CD25. Germline V gives CDR1 SGHRS, CDR2 YFSETQ. V lost 0 bases, J lost 8 bases, and 15 bases lay in between. The CDR3 is 15 residues long. Full-length variable regions came from constant-region reverse primers plus semi-nested Nested Universal Primer A PCR. Using its own MiXCR run on the 5' RACE reads, TCRdb lists one record per CDR3 protein. Of tens of thousands of distinct CDR3 sequences listed, around 26% were seen once; the top ten hold about 2%. This sequence was found in a female donor with breast cancer. The specimen sequenced was naive CD4+ T cells sorted from blood. Subset of the sample: naive CD4+ T cells, CD4+CD45RA+CD25-. The chain combines TRBV5-1 with TRBJ1-5; D uncertain. In DNA, the CDR3 is TGCGCCAGCAGCTTGGGATATGGGGATTTGGAGCCCCAGCATTTT. Its translation: CASSLGYGDLEPQHF.